This TCR beta chain was recovered during a study of cytomegalovirus exposure and HLA in healthy donors. Overall study results and limits: A reported reduction in N-insertions relative to the approximately 690-donor mean was seen in an Asian-associated ancestry cluster in a later analysis. Common viral pathogens (according to a later analysis) appeared linked to several of the most significant clusters. Later analysis demonstrated an association between a missense DCLRE1C variant and TCR beta V- and J-gene trimming.

The study ran its PCR with 60 Vbeta and 13 Jbeta primers. Measured with immunoSEQ multiplex PCR; TCRdb has only the in-frame clones, and not every one. The sample table includes 130,000 or so clones. The V gene end was trimmed by 0 bases and the J gene end by 5 bases; junction bases not matched to a gene: 2. The CDR3 totals 15 residues. Germline-derived CDR1 and CDR2 are LGHNA and YSLEER. On this clone itself: Its antigen is unknown.

The sequenced sample was PBMCs. This receptor was identified in a man between 18 and 29 years old in good health and CMV-seronegative. V and J are TRBV4-3 and TRBJ2-7; 12 bases are shared with TRBD2. The CDR3 is CASSQETSGSNEQYF. CDR3 DNA: TGCGCCAGCAGCCAAGAGACTAGCGGGAGTAACGAGCAGTACTTC.